This T cell receptor beta chain originates from a study of blood T cell repertoires in COVID-19. This clone was detected a few times. There are 13 residues in the CDR3. Germline V lookup: CDR1 KGHSH, CDR2 LQKENI. V was clipped by 7 bases and J by 5 bases, with 14 bases between them. Assay: immunoSEQ multiplex PCR; the TCRdb copy retains only in-frame clones and omits some. The top ten clones hold 1.4% of a sample with hundreds of thousands of clones, 75% to 90% of them seen once. The chain is built from TRBV18 and TRBJ1-1, with a possible D match to TRBD1 (6 bases). The sample comprised peripheral blood. This receptor was obtained from a woman aged 25 to 45 with active or convalescent COVID-19. CDR3 loop: CASYSNRDTEAFF. In DNA, the CDR3 is TGTGCCAGCTATTCGAACAGGGATACTGAAGCTTTCTTT. Combining the CDR3 with reference TRBV18 and TRBJ1-1 gives the whole variable domain NAGVMQNPRHLVRRRGQEARLRCSPMKGHSHVYWYRQLPEEGLKFMVYLQKENIIDESGMPKERFSAEFPKEGPSILRIQQVVRGDSAAYFCASYSNRDTEAFFGQGTRLTVV.